The sequence of this T cell receptor (beta chain) was determined in a study of early stage breast cancer tumors. Across the study: Invasive lobular carcinomas made up about 35% of the 12 ER+/PR+/HER2- tumors.

Each tumor contributed about 20-50 mg of diced tissue. V shed 2 bases and J 6 bases; nucleotides not matched to a gene: 5. Germline V gene lookup returns CDR1 SGHKS and CDR2 YYEKEE (reference sequence). This CDR3 is 14 amino acids long. A note on this clone: The target antigen is unknown.

Study-wide findings and caveats: Bulk DNA sequencing of unsorted cells missed chain pairing and markers.

The repertoire was sequenced with immunoSEQ multiplex PCR; TCRdb's copy has only in-frame clones and lacks some. There are approximately 5,400 clones in the sample; about two thirds occur only once, and around a tenth lies in the top ten. This receptor was obtained from a person between 55 and 69 years old with breast cancer. Source material: breast tumor tissue. The rearrangement joins TRBV5-5 to TRBJ2-3; TRBD1 aligns across 8 bases. The CDR3 DNA reads TGTGCCAGCAGCTTTATGGACAGGGTGGATACGCAGTATTTT. Its protein product is CASSFMDRVDTQYF.